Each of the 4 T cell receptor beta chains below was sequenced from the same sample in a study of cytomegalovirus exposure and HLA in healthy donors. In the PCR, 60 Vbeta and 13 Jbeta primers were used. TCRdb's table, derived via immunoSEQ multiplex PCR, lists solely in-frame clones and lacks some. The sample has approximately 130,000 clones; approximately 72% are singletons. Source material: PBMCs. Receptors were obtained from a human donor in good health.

CDR3 residues: CASSQAHLITGEKLFF. The CDR3 nucleotides read TGTGCCAGCAGCCAAGCACACCTAATCACGGGGGAAAAACTGTTTTTT. V usage is TRBV14 and J usage is TRBJ1-4, with D uncertain. Per germline, CDR1 SGHDN and CDR2 FVKESK. V was pared by 1 base and J by 8 bases, with 17 bases between. CDR3 size: 16 residues.

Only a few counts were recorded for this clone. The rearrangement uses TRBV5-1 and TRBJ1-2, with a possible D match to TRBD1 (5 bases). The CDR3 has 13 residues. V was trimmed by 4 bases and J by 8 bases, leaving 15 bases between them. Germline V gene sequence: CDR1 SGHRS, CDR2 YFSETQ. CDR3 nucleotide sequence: TGCGCCAGCAGCCCCGGGACTGCGGCAGGCTACACCTTC. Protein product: CASSPGTAAGYTF.

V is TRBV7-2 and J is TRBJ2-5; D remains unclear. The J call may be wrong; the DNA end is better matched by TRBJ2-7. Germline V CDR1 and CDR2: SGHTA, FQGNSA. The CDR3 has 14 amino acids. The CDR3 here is CASSPYWDSYEQYF. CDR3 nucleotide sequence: TGTGCCAGCAGCCCCTATTGGGACTCCTACGAGCAGTACTTC.

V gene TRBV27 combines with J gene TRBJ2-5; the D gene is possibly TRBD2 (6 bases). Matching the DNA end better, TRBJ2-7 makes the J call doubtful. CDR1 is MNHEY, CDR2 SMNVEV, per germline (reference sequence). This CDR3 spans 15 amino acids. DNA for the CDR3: TGTGCCAGCAGGGCCCTAACTAGCAACTCCTACGAGCAGTACTTC. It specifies CASRALTSNSYEQYF.